The 25 T cell receptor beta chains presented below share a single source sample, sequenced in a study of blood T cell repertoires in COVID-19. Generated by immunoSEQ multiplex PCR, the TCRdb table keeps only in-frame clones and is missing some. The sample contains 85,000 to 120,000 clones, around 80% of which appear only once. The specimen was peripheral blood. The origin of the receptors is a man aged 80 or over with COVID-19, enrolled during active disease.

The rearrangement joins TRBV2 to TRBJ1-6, with 7 bases aligning to TRBD1. Germline values: CDR1 SNHLY, CDR2 FYNNEI. The ends lost 6 bases at V and 7 bases at J; junction bases unmatched: 9. This CDR3 region has 15 residues. The CDR3 is CASRPRTGPNSPLHF. The DNA of the CDR3 is TGTGCCAGCAGGCCCCGGACAGGCCCAAATTCACCCCTCCACTTT.

The chain couples TRBV5-1 to TRBJ1-5, with 9 bases fitting TRBD1. This CDR3 has 15 residues. Trimming removed 2 bases from V and 7 bases from J; junction bases left unmatched: 7. CDR1 and CDR2 from the germline V gene are SGHRS and YFSETQ. The CDR3 protein is CASSFLPGQGQPQHF. The CDR3 nucleotides read TGCGCCAGCAGCTTCCTCCCGGGACAGGGACAGCCCCAGCATTTT.

This chain uses TRBV2 with TRBJ1-4; 7 bases line up with TRBD1. The J segment lost 8 bases and the V segment lost 5 bases, leaving 8 bases of the junction unmatched. There are 14 residues in the CDR3. Looked up from germline, CDR1 is SNHLY and CDR2 is FYNNEI. This CDR3 is CASSKQGNREKLFF. The CDR3 DNA reads as TGTGCCAGCAGTAAACAGGGGAATCGGGAAAAACTGTTTTTT.

The chain combines TRBV28 with TRBJ2-3, with TRBD2 matching over 11 bases. The CDR3 spans 17 residues. The V segment lost 5 bases and the J segment 6 bases; nucleotides outside the gene matches: 13. Germline lookup yields CDR1 MDHEN and CDR2 SYDVKM. The DNA of the CDR3 is TGTGCCAGCAGTGTAGGGCTAGCGGGAGGAGGGGCTGATACGCAGTATTTT. Its protein is CASSVGLAGGGADTQYF.

CDR3 protein: CASSLRTGINSPLHF. The CDR3 DNA sequence: TGTGCCAGCAGCTTACGGACAGGGATTAATTCACCCCTCCACTTT. The V and J genes are TRBV7-8 and TRBJ1-6, with 8 bases identical to TRBD1. CDR3 size: 15 residues. With V trimmed by 2 bases and J by 6 bases, 3 bases remained unmatched. Germline V CDR1 and CDR2: SGHVS, FQNEAQ.

The rearrangement uses TRBV19 and TRBJ1-3; D unresolved. Trimming shortened V by 6 bases and J by 0 bases, and 15 bases separated the two germline ends. Per germline, CDR1 LNHDA and CDR2 SQIVND (reference sequence). This CDR3 comprises 16 residues. The DNA for the CDR3 is TGTGCCAGTAGCATTACCGAGAGAGGCTCTGGAAACACCATATATTTT. Translation: CASSITERGSGNTIYF. Full variable domain (remainder filled in from reference TRBV19 and TRBJ1-3): DGGITQSPKYLFRKEGQNVTLSCEQNLNHDAMYWYRQDPGQGLRLIYYSQIVNDFQKGDIAEGYSVSREKKESFPLTVTSAQKNPTAFYLCASSITERGSGNTIYFGEGSWLTVV.

V gene TRBV6-5 combines with J gene TRBJ2-7; D is possibly TRBD2 (7 bases). Trimming stripped 6 bases from V and 3 bases from J, with 18 bases between. The CDR3 contains 15 residues. Germline CDR1 is MNHEY and CDR2 is SVGAGI. The CDR3 region has the DNA TGTGCCAGCAGCCCCTCCCGGGGGGCCCTCTACGAGCAGTACTTC. Translating it yields CASSPSRGALYEQYF.

The CDR3 DNA reads TGTGCCAGCAGCCAGCCCGGGAGACGGAATGAGCAGTTCTTC. Translating it yields CASSQPGRRNEQFF. V usage is TRBV3-1 (or the pseudogene TRBV3-2) and J usage is TRBJ2-1, with a possible D match to TRBD2 (6 bases). Trimming pared 3 bases from V and 7 bases from J, leaving 13 bases between. The CDR3 spans 14 residues. CDR1 and CDR2 from the germline V gene are LGHDT and YNNKEL (reference sequence).

This rearrangement joins TRBV24-1 to TRBJ2-3, with 9 bases aligning to TRBD2. From germline, CDR1 is KGHDR and CDR2 SFDVKD. The CDR3 loop spans 18 amino acids. The V segment lost 3 bases and the J segment 0 bases; nucleotides outside the gene matches: 9. The chain's CDR3 is CATSDPLAGTTSTDTQYF. The CDR3, as DNA: TGTGCCACCAGTGATCCTCTAGCGGGAACCACTAGCACAGATACGCAGTATTTT.

The V gene is TRBV7-2, the J gene TRBJ2-2; D call uncertain. V was shortened by 4 bases and J by 1 base, with 7 bases between the two germline ends. Germline CDR1 is SGHTA and CDR2 is FQGNSA. The CDR3 totals 14 residues. CDR3 protein: CASSSKRNTGELFF. CDR3 sequence (DNA): TGTGCCAGCAGCTCGAAGCGGAACACCGGGGAGCTGTTTTTT.

This chain connects TRBV18 to TRBJ2-7; 7 positions agree with TRBD1. The CDR3 contains 13 residues. The junction had 5 bases not matched to a gene; V was cut back by 4 bases and J by 5 bases. Germline CDR1 KGHSH, CDR2 LQKENI. CDR3 sequence (DNA): TGTGCCAGCTCACAAGGGGGCTCGGACGAGCAGTACTTC. Amino acid sequence: CASSQGGSDEQYF.

The chain carries TRBV7-3 and TRBJ2-3; D is ambiguous. Trimming took off 2 bases at V and 3 bases at J, with 9 bases between the two ends. Germline V gene sequence: CDR1 SGHTA, CDR2 FQGTGA. The CDR3 consists of 14 residues. The CDR3 coding sequence is TGTGCCAGCAGCTTACAGGCAGGAACAGATACGCAGTATTTT. Its translation: CASSLQAGTDTQYF.

The V call is TRBV2, the J call TRBJ2-7; no definite D call. V was trimmed by 3 bases and J by 4 bases, leaving 10 bases between them. Looked up from germline, CDR1 is SNHLY and CDR2 is FYNNEI. This CDR3 comprises 13 residues. This CDR3 reads CASSDSAGYEQYF. The CDR3 DNA reads as TGTGCCAGCAGTGACAGCGCCGGGTACGAGCAGTACTTC. The complete variable domain, with remaining parts taken from reference TRBV2 and TRBJ2-7, reads EPEVTQTPSHQVTQMGQEVILRCVPISNHLYFYWYRQILGQKVEFLVSFYNNEISEKSEIFDDQFSVERPDGSNFTLKIRSTKLEDSAMYFCASSDSAGYEQYFGPGTRLTVT.

V and J are TRBV7-2 and TRBJ2-7, with D perhaps TRBD1 (6 bases). Germline loops: CDR1 SGHTA, CDR2 FQGNSA. V was shortened by 3 bases and J by 4 bases, with 16 bases between the two germline ends. The CDR3 has 15 amino acids. The CDR3 region is CASSFTGQGWYEQYF. CDR3 nucleotides: TGTGCCAGCAGCTTTACGGGGCAGGGGTGGTACGAGCAGTACTTC.

The chain recombines TRBV9 with TRBJ2-3; D may be TRBD2 (6 bases). Germline CDR1 is SGDLS and CDR2 is YYNGEE. The CDR3 consists of 17 residues. The germline V and J ends were trimmed by 4 bases and 3 bases, with 21 bases remaining between them. CDR3 in amino acids: CASSPRLGTKVTDTQYF. The CDR3 DNA sequence: TGTGCCAGCAGCCCTCGACTAGGGACGAAGGTTACAGATACGCAGTATTTT.

V usage is TRBV9 and J usage is TRBJ2-1; 8 bases are a match to TRBD2. V was pared by 0 bases and J by 9 bases, with 8 bases of the junction left unmatched. The CDR3 contains 15 residues. Germline V gives CDR1 SGDLS, CDR2 YYNGEE. The CDR3 protein is CASSVGGSGTAEQFF. CDR3 DNA: TGTGCCAGCAGCGTAGGAGGTAGCGGGACGGCTGAGCAGTTCTTC.

This rearrangement joins TRBV18 to TRBJ1-2; D perhaps matches TRBD1 (6 bases). V was clipped by 0 bases and J by 3 bases, with 11 bases between them. The CDR3 length is 15 residues. Germline CDR1 and CDR2: KGHSH and LQKENI. This CDR3 reads CASSPPAGAHYGYTF. The DNA of the CDR3 is TGTGCCAGCTCACCACCGGCGGGGGCCCACTATGGCTACACCTTC.

The chain combines TRBV6-2 or TRBV6-3 with TRBJ2-7, with D perhaps TRBD1 (5 bases). Germline lookup yields CDR1 MNHEY and CDR2 SVGEGT. This CDR3 contains 13 residues. V shed 3 bases and J shed 3 bases, with 9 bases lying between them. The CDR3 DNA reads as TGTGCCAGCAGTTATGAGACAGACTACGAGCAGTACTTC. Its protein product is CASSYETDYEQYF.

CDR3 DNA: TGTGCCAGCAGTTTAATGGGGCCCACCGGGGAGCTGTTTTTT. This encodes CASSLMGPTGELFF. This chain links TRBV28 with TRBJ2-2; the D gene is possibly TRBD1 (5 bases). Germline assignment: CDR1 MDHEN and CDR2 SYDVKM. This CDR3 is 14 amino acids long. Trimming took 2 bases from V and 4 from J, leaving 8 bases between them.

This chain connects TRBV9 to TRBJ2-2, with TRBD1 matching over 7 bases. The CDR3 extends over 14 amino acids. Germline lookup yields CDR1 SGDLS and CDR2 YYNGEE. The junction had 5 bases not matched to a gene; V was cut back by 7 bases and J by 2 bases. CDR3 region: CASGGQINTGELFF. The CDR3 DNA is TGTGCCAGCGGGGGACAGATTAACACCGGGGAGCTGTTTTTT.

The chain recombines TRBV19 with TRBJ1-5, with a possible D match to TRBD1 (5 bases). V was clipped by 5 bases and J by 0 bases, with 14 bases between them. Looked up from germline, CDR1 is LNHDA and CDR2 is SQIVND (reference sequence). The CDR3 is made up of 16 amino acids. CDR3 residues: CASSDRNGDSNQPQHF. The CDR3 region has the DNA TGTGCCAGTAGTGACAGAAATGGTGATAGCAATCAGCCCCAGCATTTT.

The chain uses TRBV6-6 and TRBJ1-2; 9 nucleotides align to TRBD1. The germline V gene has CDR1 MNHNY and CDR2 SVGAGI (reference sequence). Germline trimming cut 7 bases from V and 7 bases from J; bases unmatched to any gene: 10. This CDR3 has 14 amino acids. The CDR3 protein is CASTLNGQGLGYTF. The CDR3, as DNA: TGTGCCAGCACCCTAAATGGACAGGGGCTTGGCTACACCTTC.

The V and J genes are TRBV4-2 and TRBJ2-4; D is possibly TRBD1 (6 bases). Germline-derived CDR1 and CDR2 are LGHNA and YNFKEQ. The CDR3 extends over 14 amino acids. V lost 1 base and J lost 9, with 13 bases in between. The CDR3 region is CASSQGEGGSIQYF. In DNA form, the CDR3 reads TGTGCCAGCAGCCAAGGCGAAGGGGGAAGCATTCAGTACTTC.

V usage is TRBV19 and J usage is TRBJ1-2; D is uncertain. V lost 2 bases and J 4 bases, leaving 14 bases between the germline ends. The germline V gene encodes CDR1 LNHDA and CDR2 SQIVND (reference sequence). The CDR3 runs to 15 residues. The CDR3 region is CASSINQIGGYGYTF. CDR3 DNA sequence: TGTGCCAGTAGTATAAATCAAATCGGCGGCTATGGCTACACCTTC.

The table lists this clone with many counts. This chain links TRBV10-3 with TRBJ1-5, with unresolved D. CDR3 length: 14 residues. The germline CDR1 and CDR2 sequences are ENHRY and SYGVKD. Between the trimmed V and J ends, which lost 0 bases and 4 bases, there was a span of 7 bases. The CDR3 nucleotides read TGTGCCATCAGTGAGTCATCGGGAAATCAGCCCCAGCATTTT. Residues: CAISESSGNQPQHF.